This is a list of T cell receptor beta chains from one sample in a study of T cells in tuberculosis. Clones were sequenced by immunoSEQ multiplex PCR, and TCRdb holds only the in-frame ones, with some missing. Counted here are 85,000 to 90,000 clones, approximately 90% occurring once; the ten biggest clones make up around 1.8%. Sample: CD1b-GMM tetramer-negative cells sorted from PBMCs. All receptors derive from an adult woman with latent tuberculosis. Each CDR3 is given with its conserved first and last residue. Each record gives: J gene, clone size, V gene, D gene, CDR3 protein, CDR3 DNA. D genes are given only for firm matches. Size values are once, few and many counts, or a class for expanded clones, and some rows have none.

j_gene: TRBJ1-4; abundance: -; v_gene: TRBV7-9; d_gene: -; CDR3aa: CASSLTAGDRTSNEKLFF; CDR3nt: TGTGCCAGCAGCTTAACCGCCGGCGACAGGACTTCTAATGAAAAACTGTTTTTT
j_gene: TRBJ2-1; abundance: -; v_gene: TRBV7-9; d_gene: TRBD2; CDR3aa: CASSQGTSGAYNEQFF; CDR3nt: TGTGCCAGCAGCCAAGGGACTAGCGGGGCGTACAATGAGCAGTTCTTC
j_gene: TRBJ2-5; abundance: -; v_gene: TRBV29-1; d_gene: TRBD1; CDR3aa: CSVEIDRVWGSAHQETQYF; CDR3nt: TGCAGCGTTGAAATTGACAGGGTTTGGGGGTCGGCTCACCAAGAGACCCAGTACTTC
j_gene: TRBJ1-5; abundance: -; v_gene: TRBV29-1; d_gene: -; CDR3aa: CSAATAGDQPQHF; CDR3nt: TGCAGCGCCGCGACAGCGGGGGATCAGCCCCAGCATTTT
j_gene: TRBJ1-5; abundance: -; v_gene: TRBV7-9; d_gene: -; CDR3aa: CASSFQGSNQPQHF; CDR3nt: TGTGCCAGCAGCTTCCAGGGGAGCAATCAGCCCCAGCATTTT
j_gene: TRBJ2-3; abundance: -; v_gene: TRBV5-4; d_gene: TRBD2; CDR3aa: CASGLMGGVDTQYF; CDR3nt: TGTGCCAGCGGACTCATGGGGGGGGTAGATACGCAGTATTTT
j_gene: TRBJ1-2; abundance: -; v_gene: TRBV5-6; d_gene: TRBD1; CDR3aa: CASSLKGAVGYTF; CDR3nt: TGTGCCAGCAGCTTGAAGGGGGCTGTCGGCTACACCTTC
j_gene: TRBJ1-2; abundance: -; v_gene: TRBV19; d_gene: TRBD1; CDR3aa: CASSIDRTGNGYTF; CDR3nt: TGTGCCAGTAGTATAGACCGGACAGGGAATGGCTACACCTTC
j_gene: TRBJ2-1; abundance: -; v_gene: TRBV5-4; d_gene: -; CDR3aa: CASSLLFSKLNEQFF; CDR3nt: TGTGCCAGCAGCTTGTTGTTCTCCAAACTAAATGAGCAGTTCTTC
j_gene: TRBJ1-1; abundance: -; v_gene: TRBV10-3; d_gene: -; CDR3aa: CAISESITNTEAFF; CDR3nt: TGTGCCATCAGTGAGTCGATTACTAACACTGAAGCTTTCTTT
j_gene: TRBJ2-5; abundance: -; v_gene: TRBV19; d_gene: -; CDR3aa: CASSIGRGSQETQYF; CDR3nt: TGTGCCAGTAGTATAGGGCGGGGTTCCCAAGAGACCCAGTACTTC
j_gene: TRBJ1-1; abundance: -; v_gene: TRBV7-2; d_gene: -; CDR3aa: CASSLGEWTVHMNTEAFF; CDR3nt: TGTGCCAGCAGCTTAGGTGAATGGACAGTGCACATGAACACTGAAGCTTTCTTT
j_gene: TRBJ1-3; abundance: -; v_gene: TRBV5-5; d_gene: -; CDR3aa: CASSWGLSDSGNTIYF; CDR3nt: TGTGCCAGCAGCTGGGGCCTATCAGACTCTGGAAACACCATATATTTT
j_gene: TRBJ1-3; abundance: -; v_gene: TRBV13; d_gene: -; CDR3aa: CASSFRGDSGNTIYF; CDR3nt: TGTGCCAGCAGCTTCAGGGGAGACTCTGGAAACACCATATATTTT
j_gene: TRBJ2-1; abundance: -; v_gene: TRBV11-2; d_gene: -; CDR3aa: CASSLRRSDEQFF; CDR3nt: TGTGCCAGCAGCTTAAGGAGGAGCGATGAGCAGTTCTTC
j_gene: TRBJ1-1; abundance: -; v_gene: TRBV7-8; d_gene: TRBD1; CDR3aa: CASSPYRGGRTEAFF; CDR3nt: TGTGCCAGCAGCCCGTACAGGGGGGGGAGGACTGAAGCTTTCTTT
j_gene: TRBJ2-5; abundance: -; v_gene: TRBV29-1; d_gene: TRBD1; CDR3aa: CSVGQGTSETQYF; CDR3nt: TGCAGCGTTGGACAGGGAACTTCGGAGACCCAGTACTTC
j_gene: TRBJ1-2; abundance: -; v_gene: TRBV14; d_gene: -; CDR3aa: CASSQATGGFNYGYTF; CDR3nt: TGTGCCAGCAGCCAAGCGACAGGTGGCTTTAACTATGGCTACACCTTC
j_gene: TRBJ1-1; abundance: -; v_gene: TRBV6-5; d_gene: TRBD1; CDR3aa: CASSQQGGNTEAFF; CDR3nt: TGTGCCAGCAGCCAACAGGGGGGGAACACTGAAGCTTTCTTT
j_gene: TRBJ1-5; abundance: -; v_gene: TRBV2; d_gene: TRBD1; CDR3aa: CASSGRGTGGNQPQHF; CDR3nt: TGTGCCAGCAGTGGCCGCGGGACAGGGGGCAATCAGCCCCAGCATTTT
j_gene: TRBJ2-5; abundance: -; v_gene: TRBV5-1; d_gene: TRBD2; CDR3aa: CASSLDTSGGLETQYF; CDR3nt: TGCGCCAGCAGCTTGGATACTAGCGGGGGTCTGGAGACCCAGTACTTC
j_gene: TRBJ1-2; abundance: -; v_gene: TRBV4-1; d_gene: -; CDR3aa: CASSNRGGFNYGYTF; CDR3nt: TGCGCCAGCAGTAATAGGGGGGGATTTAACTATGGCTACACCTTC
j_gene: TRBJ1-4; abundance: -; v_gene: TRBV5-1; d_gene: TRBD1; CDR3aa: CASSSQGTTNEKLFF; CDR3nt: TGCGCCAGCAGCTCACAGGGGACAACTAATGAAAAACTGTTTTTT
j_gene: TRBJ2-7; abundance: -; v_gene: TRBV6-5; d_gene: TRBD1; CDR3aa: CASSYGQGQTYEQYF; CDR3nt: TGTGCCAGCAGTTACGGACAGGGTCAAACCTACGAGCAGTACTTC
j_gene: TRBJ2-3; abundance: -; v_gene: TRBV29-1; d_gene: -; CDR3aa: CSGLKGGGDTQYF; CDR3nt: TGCAGCGGTCTAAAAGGGGGGGGAGATACGCAGTATTTT
j_gene: TRBJ2-3; abundance: -; v_gene: TRBV5-1; d_gene: TRBD2; CDR3aa: CASSLELAGGRYF; CDR3nt: TGCGCCAGCAGCTTGGAACTAGCGGGCGGTCGGTATTTT
j_gene: TRBJ2-1; abundance: -; v_gene: TRBV5-1; d_gene: TRBD2; CDR3aa: CASSPRLAGLYEQFF; CDR3nt: TGCGCCAGCAGCCCGAGACTAGCGGGGCTCTATGAGCAGTTCTTC
j_gene: TRBJ1-1; abundance: -; v_gene: TRBV28; d_gene: -; CDR3aa: CASSLGFGVGEAFF; CDR3nt: TGTGCCAGCAGTTTAGGGTTCGGGGTAGGTGAAGCTTTCTTT
j_gene: TRBJ2-3; abundance: -; v_gene: TRBV5-1; d_gene: TRBD2; CDR3aa: CASTAFTSGGLDTQYF; CDR3nt: TGCGCCAGCACAGCCTTTACTAGCGGAGGACTAGATACGCAGTATTTT
j_gene: TRBJ2-1; abundance: -; v_gene: TRBV5-8; d_gene: -; CDR3aa: CASSLVAANNEQFF; CDR3nt: TGTGCCAGCAGCTTGGTAGCGGCTAACAATGAGCAGTTCTTC
j_gene: TRBJ1-5; abundance: -; v_gene: TRBV28; d_gene: -; CDR3aa: CASITPPGETSNQPQHF; CDR3nt: TGTGCCAGCATAACCCCCCCTGGGGAGACGAGCAATCAGCCCCAGCATTTT
j_gene: TRBJ1-1; abundance: -; v_gene: TRBV6-1; d_gene: -; CDR3aa: CASSVMDRNTEAFF; CDR3nt: TGTGCCAGCAGTGTGATGGACAGGAACACTGAAGCTTTCTTT
j_gene: TRBJ2-3; abundance: -; v_gene: TRBV30; d_gene: TRBD1; CDR3aa: CAWSGGDRSTDTQYF; CDR3nt: TGTGCCTGGAGTGGGGGGGACAGGAGCACAGATACGCAGTATTTT
j_gene: TRBJ2-3; abundance: once; v_gene: TRBV18; d_gene: TRBD2; CDR3aa: CASSPLAGGNTDTQYF; CDR3nt: TGTGCCAGCTCACCGTTAGCGGGGGGGAATACAGATACGCAGTATTTT
j_gene: TRBJ1-4; abundance: few; v_gene: TRBV18; d_gene: -; CDR3aa: CASSSRLGGTNEKLFF; CDR3nt: TGTGCCAGCTCATCCCGGTTAGGAGGTACTAATGAAAAACTGTTTTTT
j_gene: TRBJ1-5; abundance: -; v_gene: TRBV19; d_gene: -; CDR3aa: CASSSQGGNQPQHF; CDR3nt: TGTGCCAGTAGTTCGCAGGGTGGCAATCAGCCCCAGCATTTT
j_gene: TRBJ1-3; abundance: -; v_gene: TRBV4-2; d_gene: TRBD1; CDR3aa: CASSQLSGGENTIYF; CDR3nt: TGTGCCAGCAGCCAACTTTCAGGGGGTGAAAACACCATATATTTT
j_gene: TRBJ1-5; abundance: -; v_gene: TRBV7-9; d_gene: -; CDR3aa: CASSLGGLSLADNQPQHF; CDR3nt: TGTGCCAGCAGCTTAGGTGGATTGAGTCTGGCGGACAATCAGCCCCAGCATTTT
j_gene: TRBJ1-5; abundance: few; v_gene: TRBV6-1; d_gene: TRBD1; CDR3aa: CASSEALGTGNQPQHF; CDR3nt: TGTGCCAGCAGTGAAGCGCTAGGGACAGGAAATCAGCCCCAGCATTTT
j_gene: TRBJ2-2; abundance: -; v_gene: TRBV7-9; d_gene: TRBD2; CDR3aa: CASSFSGLAGLGAGELFF; CDR3nt: TGTGCCAGCAGCTTCAGTGGGCTAGCGGGGCTCGGGGCCGGGGAGCTGTTTTTT
j_gene: TRBJ2-5; abundance: once; v_gene: TRBV7-2; d_gene: -; CDR3aa: CASSENRAETQYF; CDR3nt: TGTGCCAGCAGCGAGAACAGGGCTGAGACCCAGTACTTC